This T cell receptor (beta chain) emerged from a study of blood T cell repertoires in COVID-19. Study-level background: Sources were T cells, B-cell-depleted T cells, or PBMCs; the material itself was cDNA or gDNA.

In the study's own analysis: Amplification of reference gene primers was used by the study to estimate nucleated cell counts. TCRdb keeps only in-frame clones here, not all; method: immunoSEQ multiplex PCR. The V and J calls and clone size come from that table; D and trimming were worked out from the DNA. The sample yields tens of thousands of clones, 86% seen once. The CDR3 is made up of 14 amino acids. Germline V gene sequence: CDR1 MGHRA, CDR2 YSYEKL. With 0 bases removed from V and 6 bases from J, the gap between germline ends came to 10 bases. The chain links TRBV4-1 to TRBJ2-3; a possible D gene is TRBD2 (5 bases). The receptor's source is a human donor in a cohort sampled during active COVID-19. The material sequenced was peripheral blood. CDR3 DNA: TGCGCCAGCAGCCAAGATAGCGCGATCGATACGCAGTATTTT. Translation gives CASSQDSAIDTQYF.